Below are 10 T cell receptor beta chains sequenced from a single sample in a study of shared clonotypes between healthy human individuals. It was CD45RO-negative cells, positively selected for CCR7, that made up naive CD8 cells, with terminally differentiated effector memory CD45RA+ cells excluded. Only in-frame clones appear in the TCRdb table, and some are missing; sequencing was by immunoSEQ multiplex PCR. Here the sample spans more than 2 million clones, approximately 95% being singletons. Sequencing used naive CD8+ T cells sorted from blood. The source is a young man in good health.

Comments on this clone: Other DNA sequences from this sample encode an identical CDR3 as well. CDR3 residues: CASSPGDTEAFF. The DNA for the CDR3 is TGTGCCAGCAGTCCTGGGGACACTGAAGCTTTCTTT. This chain links TRBV6-6 with TRBJ1-1; D is ambiguous. Germline V gene sequence: CDR1 MNHNY, CDR2 SVGAGI (reference sequence). V gave up 5 bases and J gave up 3 bases, with 7 bases separating them. The CDR3 is made up of 12 amino acids.

This chain uses TRBV5-1 with TRBJ2-1; 9 bases fit TRBD2. With 5 bases clipped from V and 3 bases from J, the junction kept 3 bases outside the gene matches. The CDR3 spans 14 residues. CDR1 and CDR2 (germline): SGHRS, YFSETQ. The CDR3 DNA is TGCGCCAGCAGGGTAGCGGGAGTCTACAATGAGCAGTTCTTC. The encoded protein is CASRVAGVYNEQFF.

The chain uses TRBV6-7 and TRBJ1-5, with D possibly TRBD1 on 5 matching bases. TRBV6-7 is an ORF for which the function is uncertain. The CDR3 has 18 residues. V gave up 6 bases and J gave up 2 bases, with 23 bases separating them. CDR3 sequence reads: CASRPRRGRGFGNQPQHF. The CDR3 DNA is TGTGCCAGCAGACCGAGGAGGGGAAGGGGATTCGGCAATCAGCCCCAGCATTTT.

V usage is TRBV4-3 and J usage is TRBJ2-6; 7 bases are a match to TRBD2. J lost 0 bases, V lost 1 base, and 6 bases had no gene match. Germline V gives CDR1 LGHNA, CDR2 YSLEER. The CDR3 runs 18 residues. The CDR3 region is CASSQGLAEFSGANVLTF. CDR3 coding DNA: TGCGCCAGCAGCCAAGGCCTAGCGGAGTTCTCTGGGGCCAACGTCCTGACTTTC.

The rearrangement links TRBV18 to TRBJ2-7; perhaps TRBD1 as D (5 bases). The V and J ends lost 0 bases and 7 bases respectively, with 7 bases between them. The CDR3 consists of 12 residues. Germline assignment: CDR1 KGHSH and CDR2 LQKENI. CDR3 loop: CASSPPAGEQYF. The CDR3 bases are TGTGCCAGCTCACCACCGGCAGGGGAGCAGTACTTC.

The rearrangement joins TRBV5-6 to TRBJ1-1, with D perhaps TRBD1 (6 bases). Looked up from germline, CDR1 is SGHDT and CDR2 is YYEEEE. V dropped 4 bases and J dropped 7 bases, with 14 bases sitting between them. The CDR3 totals 13 residues. CDR3 nucleotide sequence: TGTGCCAGCAGCGCTACGGGACACCTTGAAGCTTTCTTT. Translated, it gives CASSATGHLEAFF.

The chain joins TRBV10-1 to TRBJ2-7; tentatively, D is TRBD2 (5 bases). This CDR3 spans 15 amino acids. The germline CDR1 and CDR2 sequences are WNHNN and SYGVQD (reference sequence). The V end was cut by 0 bases, the J end by 6 bases, with 15 bases between. The CDR3 nucleotides are TGCGCCAGCAGTGAGTCGGGGAGAATGGTTTCCGAGCAGTACTTC. Encoded protein: CASSESGRMVSEQYF.

V is TRBV19 and J is TRBJ1-1; D might be TRBD1 (5 bases). CDR3 size: 16 residues. V lost 7 bases and J lost 2, with 20 bases in between. The germline V gene has CDR1 LNHDA and CDR2 SQIVND (reference sequence). The CDR3 DNA sequence: TGTGCCAGTATGGGCCCCAGGGCAGCATTAAACACTGAAGCTTTCTTT. Translation: CASMGPRAALNTEAFF.

In this sample, this clone turned up once. This rearrangement joins TRBV7-9 to TRBJ2-7; D might be TRBD1 or TRBD2, each matching 6 bases. The CDR3 spans 15 residues. V lost 2 bases to trimming and J lost 5 bases, with 16 bases between them. Germline values: CDR1 SEHNR, CDR2 FQNEAQ (reference sequence). The CDR3 coding sequence is TGTGCCAGCAGCTTATCTTCCGGGGGCAGACACGAGCAGTACTTC. As protein: CASSLSSGGRHEQYF.

This clone has only one observation. This chain connects TRBV9 to TRBJ2-7; 7 nucleotides match TRBD1. This CDR3 is built from 14 residues. The germline V gene has CDR1 SGDLS and CDR2 YYNGEE. Germline trimming cut 3 bases from V and 3 bases from J; bases unmatched to any gene: 6. The CDR3 is CASSETGTDYEQYF. CDR3 sequence (DNA): TGTGCCAGCAGCGAAACCGGGACAGACTACGAGCAGTACTTC.